This paragraph covers one T cell receptor (beta chain) sequence. The antigen it binds to is not known. Base quality data are lacking; no much larger clone is found one base away. Library generation was performed with the immunoSEQ multiplex PCR assay. TCRdb took over this immuneACCESS table, retaining in-frame rearrangements with V and J assigned. Such tables are incomplete; in checked studies, under half of the missing clones stem from an unresolved V gene, and the remainder is unexplained. For this sample the table gives under 150,000 clones, of which over 85% were detected only once. The leading ten clones occupy 2.6% of the sample. The data originate from a study of control samples from healthy donors and cancer patients (dated by TCRdb to 2020 to 2021). V was cut back by 0 bases and J by 8 bases, leaving a gap of 11 bases between them. Sequences SGDLS (CDR1) and YYNGEE (CDR2) are obtained from the germline V gene. The CDR3 numbers 13 residues from cysteine through phenylalanine. Only the CDR3 region is kept as DNA, spanning 39 bases read in frame from base 1.

The chain couples TRBV9 to TRBJ1-1; the D gene is possibly TRBD1, with 5 bases matching. This receptor was taken from a man aged 30-40 years in good health. Material: blood. In nucleotide form, the sequence is TGTGCCAGCAGCGTAGTGACAGAAGGAGAAGCTTTCTTT. Its product reads: CASSVVTEGEAFF.